This T cell receptor beta chain was retrieved from a study of shared clonotypes between healthy human individuals. Overall study findings and caveats: In this cohort, only blood was sampled, and tissue repertoires likely differ.

As originally analysed: ImmunoSEQ gave junction-only sequences without quality scores, so filtering differed. The table came from immunoSEQ multiplex PCR; TCRdb's copy has only in-frame clones and leaves some out. V and J calls and clone size are given by that table; D and trimming were obtained from the DNA. The sample holds hundreds of thousands of clones; around four fifths are singletons and the top ten take 8% to 13%. Remarks on this clone: Its matching antigen is unknown.

The CDR3 is made up of 19 amino acids. The TCR comes from a man aged 25 to 40 in good health. Sample: memory CD4+ T cells sorted from blood. Subset in this sample: CD45RA-negative fraction. This sequence joins TRBV21-1 and TRBJ2-7; TRBD1 is the table's D call and was not checked against the DNA. TRBV21-1 is a listed pseudogene. The CDR3 region has the DNA TGTGCCAGCAGCAAAGCGGTTTTACAGCTTCCTGCACTCTCCTACGAGCAGTACTTC. This gives the protein CASSKAVLQLPALSYEQYF.